The T cell receptor beta chain described here comes from a study of identical twins. One entry per CDR3 protein, called by TCRdb with MiXCR from the 5' RACE reads. This sample has hundreds of thousands of distinct CDR3 sequences; roughly 20% occur once, and the top ten carry around 13%. Germline V CDR1 and CDR2: DFQATT, SNEGSKA (reference sequence). The V gene lost 2 bases and the J gene lost 0 bases, with 8 bases spanning the gap. The CDR3 runs 14 residues. These data were also filed under a second study, of T cells expressing NK-cell markers.

This chain uses TRBV20-1 with TRBJ1-3; maybe TRBD1 (5 bases). The receptor's source is a woman between 18 and 30 years old in good health. The specimen sequenced was PBMCs. CDR3 sequence: CSARRGASGNTIYF. CDR3 nucleotide sequence: TGCAGTGCTAGACGCGGGGCCTCTGGAAACACCATATATTTT.